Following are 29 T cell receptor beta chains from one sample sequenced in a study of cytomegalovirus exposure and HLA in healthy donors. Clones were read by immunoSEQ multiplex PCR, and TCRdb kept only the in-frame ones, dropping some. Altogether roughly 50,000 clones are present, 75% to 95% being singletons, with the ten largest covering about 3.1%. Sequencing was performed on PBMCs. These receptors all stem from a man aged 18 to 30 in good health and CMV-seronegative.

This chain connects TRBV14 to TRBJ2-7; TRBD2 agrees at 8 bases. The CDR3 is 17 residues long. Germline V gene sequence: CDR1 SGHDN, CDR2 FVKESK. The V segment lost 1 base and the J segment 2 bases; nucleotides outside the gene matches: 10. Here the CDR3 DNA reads TGTGCCAGCAGCCAAGGGGGGAATAGCGGGAAAGCCTACGAGCAGTACTTC. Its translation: CASSQGGNSGKAYEQYF.

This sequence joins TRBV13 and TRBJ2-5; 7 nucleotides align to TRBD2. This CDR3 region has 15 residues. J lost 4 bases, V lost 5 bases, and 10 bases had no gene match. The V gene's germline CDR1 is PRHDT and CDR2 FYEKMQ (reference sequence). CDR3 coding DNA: TGTGCCAGCAGCCGCTCCGGGACTACCCGAGAGACCCAGTACTTC. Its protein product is CASSRSGTTRETQYF.

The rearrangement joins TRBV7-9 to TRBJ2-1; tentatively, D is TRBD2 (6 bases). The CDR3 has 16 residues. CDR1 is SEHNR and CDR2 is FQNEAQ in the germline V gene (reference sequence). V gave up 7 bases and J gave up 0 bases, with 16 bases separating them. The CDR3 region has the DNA TGTGCCAGCACCTCTACTAGCTTGAGCTCCTACAATGAGCAGTTCTTC. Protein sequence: CASTSTSLSSYNEQFF.

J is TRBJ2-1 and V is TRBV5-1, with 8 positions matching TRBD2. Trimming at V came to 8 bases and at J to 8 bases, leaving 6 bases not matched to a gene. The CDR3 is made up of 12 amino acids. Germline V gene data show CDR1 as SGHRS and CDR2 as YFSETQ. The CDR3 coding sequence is TGCGCCAGTGCGGTAGCGGGATATGAGCAGTTCTTC. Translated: CASAVAGYEQFF.

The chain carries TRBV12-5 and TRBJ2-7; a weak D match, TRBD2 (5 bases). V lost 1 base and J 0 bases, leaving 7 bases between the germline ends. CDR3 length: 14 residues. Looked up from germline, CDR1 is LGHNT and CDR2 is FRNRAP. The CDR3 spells CASGLGGGSYEQYF. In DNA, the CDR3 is TGTGCTAGTGGTTTGGGAGGAGGCTCCTACGAGCAGTACTTC.

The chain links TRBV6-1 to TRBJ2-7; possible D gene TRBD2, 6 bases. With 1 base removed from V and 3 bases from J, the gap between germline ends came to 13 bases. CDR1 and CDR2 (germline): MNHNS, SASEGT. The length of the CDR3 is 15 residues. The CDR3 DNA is TGTGCCAGCAGTGAAGGTATGGGGGGAGTCTACGAGCAGTACTTC. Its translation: CASSEGMGGVYEQYF.

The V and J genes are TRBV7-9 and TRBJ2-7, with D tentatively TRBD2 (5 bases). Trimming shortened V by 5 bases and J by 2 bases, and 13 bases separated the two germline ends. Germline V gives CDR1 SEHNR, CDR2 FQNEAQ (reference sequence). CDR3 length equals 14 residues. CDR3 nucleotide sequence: TGTGCCAGCAGCCTTGCTGGGAGCCCCTACGAGCAGTACTTC. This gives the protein CASSLAGSPYEQYF.

The CDR3 protein is CASSVEPGLAGGNEQFF. CDR3 nucleotide sequence: TGTGCCAGCAGCGTAGAACCGGGACTAGCGGGAGGCAATGAGCAGTTCTTC. The chain recombines TRBV9 with TRBJ2-1; 15 bases line up with TRBD2. V was pared by 0 bases and J by 6 bases, with 4 bases of the junction left unmatched. The CDR3 has 17 amino acids. CDR1 and CDR2 (germline): SGDLS, YYNGEE.

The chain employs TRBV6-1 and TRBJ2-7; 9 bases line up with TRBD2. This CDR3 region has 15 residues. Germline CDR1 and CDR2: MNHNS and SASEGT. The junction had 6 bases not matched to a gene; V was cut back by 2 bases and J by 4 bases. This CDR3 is CASSERDSGSYEQYF. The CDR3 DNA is TGTGCCAGCAGTGAACGGGATAGCGGGAGTTACGAGCAGTACTTC.

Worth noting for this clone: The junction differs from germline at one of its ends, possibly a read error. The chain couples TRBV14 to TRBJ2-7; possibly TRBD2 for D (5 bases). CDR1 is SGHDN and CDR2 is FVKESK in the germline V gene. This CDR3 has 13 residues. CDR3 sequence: CASSQSTEQRADF. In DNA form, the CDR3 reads TGTGCCAGCAGCCAGTCAACAGAGCAGCGAGCGGACTTC.

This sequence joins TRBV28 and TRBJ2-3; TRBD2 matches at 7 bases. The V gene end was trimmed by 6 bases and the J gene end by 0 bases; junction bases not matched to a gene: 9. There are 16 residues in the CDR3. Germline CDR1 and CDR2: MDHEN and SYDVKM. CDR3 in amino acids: CASSSLGSGSTDTQYF. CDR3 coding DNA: TGTGCCAGCAGCTCCCTAGGTAGCGGGAGCACAGATACGCAGTATTTT.

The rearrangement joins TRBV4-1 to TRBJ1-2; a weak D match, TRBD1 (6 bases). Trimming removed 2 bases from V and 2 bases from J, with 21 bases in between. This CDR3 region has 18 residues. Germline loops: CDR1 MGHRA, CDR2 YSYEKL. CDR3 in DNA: TGCGCCAGCAGCCAAAGGATGGGCGACAGGTTGGGAAACTATGGCTACACCTTC. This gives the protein CASSQRMGDRLGNYGYTF.

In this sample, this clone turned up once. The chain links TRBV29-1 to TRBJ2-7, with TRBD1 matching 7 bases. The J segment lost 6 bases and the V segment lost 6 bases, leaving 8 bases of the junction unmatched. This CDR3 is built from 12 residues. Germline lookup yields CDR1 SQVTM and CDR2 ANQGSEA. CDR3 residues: CSVVTGPGEQYF. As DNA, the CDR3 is TGCAGCGTCGTGACAGGGCCGGGCGAGCAGTACTTC.

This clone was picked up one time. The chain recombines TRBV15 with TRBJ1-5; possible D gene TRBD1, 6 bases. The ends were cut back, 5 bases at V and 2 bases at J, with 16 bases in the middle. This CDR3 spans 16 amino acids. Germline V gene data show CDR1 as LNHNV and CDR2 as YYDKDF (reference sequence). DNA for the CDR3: TGTGCCACCAGCTCAGCATCAGGGGTAGGCAATCAGCCCCAGCATTTT. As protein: CATSSASGVGNQPQHF.

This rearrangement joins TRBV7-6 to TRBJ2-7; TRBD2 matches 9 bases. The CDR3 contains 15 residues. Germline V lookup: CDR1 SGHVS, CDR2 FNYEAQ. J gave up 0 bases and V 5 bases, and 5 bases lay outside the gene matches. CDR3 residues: CASSPWTSVSYEQYF. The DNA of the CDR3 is TGTGCCAGCAGCCCCTGGACTAGCGTCTCCTACGAGCAGTACTTC.

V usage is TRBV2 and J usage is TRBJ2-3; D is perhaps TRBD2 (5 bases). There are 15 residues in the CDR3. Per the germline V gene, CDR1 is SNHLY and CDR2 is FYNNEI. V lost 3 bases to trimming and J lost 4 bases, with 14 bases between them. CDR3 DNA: TGTGCCAGCAGTGATGACTACCACGGGCCAGATACGCAGTATTTT. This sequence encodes CASSDDYHGPDTQYF.

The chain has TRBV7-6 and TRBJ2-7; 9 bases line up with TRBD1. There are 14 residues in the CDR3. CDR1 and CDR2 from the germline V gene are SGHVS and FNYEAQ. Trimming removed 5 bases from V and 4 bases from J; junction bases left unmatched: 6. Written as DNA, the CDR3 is TGTGCCAGCAGCCCGCAGACAGGGGGGTACGAGCAGTACTTC. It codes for CASSPQTGGYEQYF.

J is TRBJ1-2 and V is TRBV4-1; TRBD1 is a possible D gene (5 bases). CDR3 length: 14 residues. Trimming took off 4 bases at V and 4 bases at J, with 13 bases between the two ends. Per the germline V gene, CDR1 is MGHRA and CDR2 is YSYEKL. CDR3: CASSRTGSSYGYTF. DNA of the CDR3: TGCGCCAGCAGCCGAACAGGTTCCAGCTATGGCTACACCTTC.

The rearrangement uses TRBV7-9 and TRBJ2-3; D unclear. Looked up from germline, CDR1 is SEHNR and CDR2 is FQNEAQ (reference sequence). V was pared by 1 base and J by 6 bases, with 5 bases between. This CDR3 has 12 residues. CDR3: CASSLGMDTQYF. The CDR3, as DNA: TGTGCCAGCAGCTTAGGTATGGATACGCAGTATTTT.

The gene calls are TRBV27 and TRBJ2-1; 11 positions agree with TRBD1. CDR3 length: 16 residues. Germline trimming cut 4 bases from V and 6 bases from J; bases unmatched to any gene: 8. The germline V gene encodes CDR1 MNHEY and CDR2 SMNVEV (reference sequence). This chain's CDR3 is CASSSGPDRGLNEQFF. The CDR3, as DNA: TGTGCCAGCAGTTCAGGTCCGGACAGGGGGCTCAATGAGCAGTTCTTC.

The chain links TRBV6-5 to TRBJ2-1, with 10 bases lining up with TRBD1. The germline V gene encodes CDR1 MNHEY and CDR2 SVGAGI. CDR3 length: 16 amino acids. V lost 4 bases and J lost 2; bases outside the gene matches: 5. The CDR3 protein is CASSLTGTGAYNEQFF. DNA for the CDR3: TGTGCCAGCAGTTTAACCGGGACAGGGGCCTACAATGAGCAGTTCTTC.

Here the CDR3 DNA reads TGTGCCTGGAGTCCATGGGGCTCGCCTTCCGGGGCCAACGTCCTGACTTTC. Encoded protein: CAWSPWGSPSGANVLTF. The rearrangement uses TRBV30 and TRBJ2-6, with a tentative D call TRBD1 (5 bases). This CDR3 is 17 amino acids long. Germline V lookup: CDR1 GTSNPN, CDR2 SVGIG (reference sequence). Trimming shortened V by 2 bases and J by 4 bases, and 18 bases separated the two germline ends.

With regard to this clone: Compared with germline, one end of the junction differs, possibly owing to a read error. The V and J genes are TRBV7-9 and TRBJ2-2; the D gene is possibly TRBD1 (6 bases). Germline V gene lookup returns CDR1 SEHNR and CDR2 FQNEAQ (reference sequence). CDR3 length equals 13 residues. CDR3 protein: CSPRPGATGELFF. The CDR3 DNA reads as TGCTCCCCACGGCCAGGGGCGACCGGGGAGCTGTTTTTT. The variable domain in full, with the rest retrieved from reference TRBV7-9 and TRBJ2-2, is DTGVSQNPRHKITKRGQNVTFRCDPISEHNRLYWYRQTLGQGPEFLTYFQNEAQLEKSRLLSDRFSAERPKGSFSTLEIQRTEQGDSAMYLCSPRPGATGELFFGEGSRLTVL.

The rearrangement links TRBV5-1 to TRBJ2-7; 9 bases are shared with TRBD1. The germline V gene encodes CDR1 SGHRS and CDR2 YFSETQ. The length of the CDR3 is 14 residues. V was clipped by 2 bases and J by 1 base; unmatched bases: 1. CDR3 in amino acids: CASSFGTGSYEQYF. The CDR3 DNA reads TGCGCCAGCAGCTTCGGGACAGGGTCCTACGAGCAGTACTTC.

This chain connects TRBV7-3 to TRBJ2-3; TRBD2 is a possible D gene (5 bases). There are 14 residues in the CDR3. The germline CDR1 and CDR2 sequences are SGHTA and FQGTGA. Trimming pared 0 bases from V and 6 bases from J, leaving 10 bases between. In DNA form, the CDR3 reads TGTGCCAGCAGCTTAACTAGCAGAGGGGATACGCAGTATTTT. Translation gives CASSLTSRGDTQYF.

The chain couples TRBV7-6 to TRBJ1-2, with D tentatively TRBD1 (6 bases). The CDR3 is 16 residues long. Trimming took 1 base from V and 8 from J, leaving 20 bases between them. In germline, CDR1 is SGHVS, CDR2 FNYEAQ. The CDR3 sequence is CASSLDPTGPIGGYTF. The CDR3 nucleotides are TGTGCCAGCAGCTTAGACCCGACAGGTCCGATCGGGGGCTACACCTTC.

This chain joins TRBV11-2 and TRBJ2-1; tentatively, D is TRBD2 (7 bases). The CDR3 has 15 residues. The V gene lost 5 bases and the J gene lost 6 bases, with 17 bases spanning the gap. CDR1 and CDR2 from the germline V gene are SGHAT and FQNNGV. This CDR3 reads CASSPLRGRFNEQFF. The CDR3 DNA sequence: TGTGCCAGCAGCCCTCTGCGGGGGCGTTTCAATGAGCAGTTCTTC. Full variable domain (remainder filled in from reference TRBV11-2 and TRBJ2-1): EAGVAQSPRYKIIEKRQSVAFWCNPISGHATLYWYQQILGQGPKLLIQFQNNGVVDDSQLPKDRFSAERLKGVDSTLKIQPAKLEDSAVYLCASSPLRGRFNEQFFGPGTRLTVL.

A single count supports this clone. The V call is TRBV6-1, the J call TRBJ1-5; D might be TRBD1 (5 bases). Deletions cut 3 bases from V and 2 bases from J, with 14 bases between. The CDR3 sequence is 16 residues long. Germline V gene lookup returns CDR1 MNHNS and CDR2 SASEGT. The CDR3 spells CASSDWGEFGNQPQHF. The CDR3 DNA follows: TGTGCCAGCAGTGATTGGGGCGAGTTTGGCAATCAGCCCCAGCATTTT.

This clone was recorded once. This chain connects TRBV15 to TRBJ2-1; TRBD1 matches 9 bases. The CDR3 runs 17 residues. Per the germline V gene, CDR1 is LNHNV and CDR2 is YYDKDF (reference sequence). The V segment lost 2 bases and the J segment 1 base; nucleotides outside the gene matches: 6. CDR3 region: CATSRRSTGGSYNEQFF. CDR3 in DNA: TGTGCCACCAGCAGACGGTCGACAGGGGGATCCTACAATGAGCAGTTCTTC. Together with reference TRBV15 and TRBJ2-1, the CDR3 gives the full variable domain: DAMVIQNPRYQVTQFGKPVTLSCSQTLNHNVMYWYQQKSSQAPKLLFHYYDKDFNNEADTPDNFQSRRPNTSFCFLDIRSPGLGDTAMYLCATSRRSTGGSYNEQFFGPGTRLTVL.